This T cell receptor (beta chain) was sequenced during a study of cytomegalovirus exposure and HLA in healthy donors. V shed 3 bases and J shed 4 bases, with 14 bases lying between them. Germline assignment: CDR1 SGDLS and CDR2 YYNGEE. The CDR3 is 15 amino acids. As regards this clone: What it binds is unknown.

Profiled with immunoSEQ multiplex PCR; TCRdb holds only in-frame clones, not every one. The data show about 73,000 clones, 90% to 95% seen once. Overall study results and limits: Most TCR sequences showed up rarely, but some public TCRs showed up in many donors. 164 TCR beta chains were listed as cytomegalovirus-associated. There were a few CMV-associated chains whose specificity for CMV antigens was confirmed in vitro.

The chain couples TRBV9 to TRBJ2-1; the D gene is possibly TRBD1 (5 bases). This receptor was obtained from a man aged 18 to 35 in good health and CMV-seronegative. The sample taken for sequencing was PBMCs. CDR3 in amino acids: CASSALVGQYNEQFF. The CDR3 coding sequence is TGTGCCAGCAGCGCCTTGGTCGGACAATACAATGAGCAGTTCTTC.